The TCR beta chain described here comes from a study of T cell responses to AZD1222 COVID-19 vaccine. This CDR3 comprises 15 residues. The germline V gene has CDR1 SGHTA and CDR2 FQGNSA. After removal of 5 bases from V and 0 bases from J, the junction contained 4 bases not matched to a gene. Clones were read by immunoSEQ multiplex PCR, and TCRdb kept only the in-frame ones, dropping some. The data show 100,000 to 120,000 clones, with around nine tenths seen just once and 3.2% held by the top ten. Sequenced material: peripheral blood, taken on day 0 of AZD1222 vaccination. The chain links TRBV7-2 to TRBJ1-5; TRBD1 agrees at 7 bases. The sequence derives from an adult in good health. The CDR3 DNA follows: TGTGCCAGCAGCCCGGACAGGTATAGCAATCAGCCCCAGCATTTT. It is translated as CASSPDRYSNQPQHF.